This T cell receptor beta chain stems from a study of T-cell memory formation after mild COVID-19. Constant-segment primers and 5'RACE yielded cDNA libraries for TCR alpha and TCR beta, each carrying sample barcodes and UMIs. Each CDR3 protein gets one entry after TCRdb re-called the 5' RACE reads with MiXCR. The sample includes about 470,000 distinct CDR3 sequences, around a quarter of them seen just once. This CDR3 comprises 11 residues. With 5 bases removed from V and 7 bases from J, the gap between germline ends came to 9 bases. Germline V gives CDR1 SEHNR, CDR2 FQNEAQ (reference sequence). This clonotype came up a few times.

The receptor's source is an adult woman who had mild COVID-19 (a few samples of this study predate the infection). Cell type and time point are not known. V is TRBV7-9 and J is TRBJ2-7; D remains unclear. Input material: PBMCs or a T cell subset sorted from them (not recorded which). The CDR3 protein is CASSASEEQYF. The CDR3 DNA reads TGTGCCAGCAGCGCCTCGGAGGAGCAGTACTTC.